The 7 T cell receptor beta chains reported below all come from one sample, sequenced in a study of identical twins. TCRdb used MiXCR to reprocess the 5' RACE reads, holding one entry per CDR3 protein. Of over 550,000 distinct CDR3 sequences listed, roughly 7.1% were seen once; the top ten hold 1.5% to 2%. These data were likewise used in another study, on yellow fever vaccine responses in identical twins.

Material for sequencing was PBMCs. These receptors all come from a woman aged 18-29 years in good health.

This clonotype was seen only a few times. The J gene is TRBJ1-1, the V gene TRBV29-1, with 7 bases fitting TRBD1. V lost 7 bases, J lost 2 bases, and 13 bases stayed unmatched. CDR3 length: 15 residues. Germline V gene data show CDR1 as SQVTM and CDR2 as ANQGSEA. CDR3 loop: CSARPGQPFNTEAFF. The CDR3 nucleotides are TGCAGCGCCCGCCCGGGACAGCCATTTAACACTGAAGCTTTCTTT.

The chain joins TRBV10-3 to TRBJ2-2, with D unresolved. V was pared by 3 bases and J by 6 bases, with 11 bases between. The CDR3 is 14 residues long. CDR1 is ENHRY, CDR2 SYGVKD, per germline. The CDR3 loop reads CAISDRSSPGELFF. In nucleotides, the CDR3 is TGTGCCATCAGTGATAGGAGTTCGCCCGGGGAGCTGTTTTTT.

This clonotype was detected ten times or more. This chain's CDR3 is CSARGRKLSGEQYF. The CDR3 DNA sequence: TGCAGTGCTAGAGGTAGAAAACTGAGCGGCGAGCAGTACTTC. The chain combines TRBV20-1 with TRBJ2-7, with TRBD2 as a possible D gene (5 bases). The germline V gene encodes CDR1 DFQATT and CDR2 SNEGSKA (reference sequence). Trimming removed 1 base from V and 6 bases from J, with 16 bases in between. CDR3 length: 14 amino acids.

Many counts were recorded for this clonotype. The genes are TRBV4-1 and TRBJ1-5; 8 nucleotides match TRBD1. Germline V gives CDR1 MGHRA, CDR2 YSYEKL. The CDR3 contains 18 residues. After removal of 1 base from V and 0 bases from J, the junction contained 8 bases not matched to a gene. CDR3 nucleotides: TGCGCCAGCAGCCAAGTATGGCAGGGGGCTTATAGCAATCAGCCCCAGCATTTT. Its protein is CASSQVWQGAYSNQPQHF.

The chain couples TRBV20-1 to TRBJ2-1, with TRBD2 matching 8 bases. This CDR3 has 13 residues. Germline loops: CDR1 DFQATT, CDR2 SNEGSKA (reference sequence). J was trimmed by 4 bases and V by 3 bases; bases with no gene match: 2. CDR3 sequence reads: CSASSGKYNEQFF. In DNA form, the CDR3 reads TGCAGTGCTAGTAGCGGGAAGTACAATGAGCAGTTCTTC.

This chain connects TRBV19 to TRBJ2-4, with D perhaps TRBD1 or TRBD2 (6 bases each). Trimming left V 6 bases short and J 7 bases short, with 13 bases between. Germline V CDR1 and CDR2: LNHDA, SQIVND (reference sequence). The CDR3 has 13 amino acids. DNA for the CDR3: TGTGCCAGTAGCCGAACAGGGAGGAACATTCAGTACTTC. This sequence encodes CASSRTGRNIQYF.

This clonotype was seen at least ten times. The genes are TRBV5-1 and TRBJ2-7; TRBD2 might be the D (6 bases). Germline V gene data show CDR1 as SGHRS and CDR2 as YFSETQ. The CDR3 runs to 15 residues. Trimming removed 4 bases from V and 3 bases from J, with 17 bases in between. CDR3 amino acids: CASSQGGLRVYEQYF. CDR3 nucleotides: TGCGCCAGCAGCCAGGGAGGTCTACGGGTCTACGAGCAGTACTTC.